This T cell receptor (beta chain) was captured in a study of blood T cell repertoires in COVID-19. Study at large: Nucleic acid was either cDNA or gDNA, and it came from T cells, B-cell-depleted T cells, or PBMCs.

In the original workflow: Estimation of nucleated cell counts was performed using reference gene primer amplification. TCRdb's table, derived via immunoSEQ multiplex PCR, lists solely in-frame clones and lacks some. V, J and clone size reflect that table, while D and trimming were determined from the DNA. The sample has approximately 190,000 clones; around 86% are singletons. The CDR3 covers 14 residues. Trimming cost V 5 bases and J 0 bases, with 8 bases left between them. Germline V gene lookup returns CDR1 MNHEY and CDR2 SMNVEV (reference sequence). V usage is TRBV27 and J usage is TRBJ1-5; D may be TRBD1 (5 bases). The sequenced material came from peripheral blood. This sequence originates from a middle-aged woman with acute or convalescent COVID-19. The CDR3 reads CASSAQGSNQPQHF. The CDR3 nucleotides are TGTGCCAGCAGTGCCCAGGGTAGCAATCAGCCCCAGCATTTT.